One sample yielded the 8 T cell receptor beta chains listed below, sequenced in a study of blood T cells in healthy people across ages. A second PCR, run for about 7 to 11 cycles, used a sample-barcoded 5' primer plus a J-beta primer mix. Using its own MiXCR run on the 5' RACE reads, TCRdb lists one record per CDR3 protein. Among 1,300,000 or so distinct CDR3 sequences listed, 55% to 75% were seen once. Sequenced material: blood. The receptors were gathered from a young man in good health.

The rearrangement uses TRBV28 and TRBJ2-1; D unresolved. CDR3 length: 15 residues. The V gene's germline CDR1 is MDHEN and CDR2 SYDVKM. Trimming shortened V by 4 bases and J by 0 bases, and 10 bases separated the two germline ends. The DNA of the CDR3 is TGTGCCAGCAGTTATCGGGCAGACTCCTACAATGAGCAGTTCTTC. It codes for CASSYRADSYNEQFF.

This chain uses TRBV15 with TRBJ2-7, with unresolved D. The V and J ends lost 0 bases and 4 bases respectively, with 4 bases between them. CDR3 length: 12 residues. Germline values: CDR1 LNHNV, CDR2 YYDKDF (reference sequence). The DNA for the CDR3 is TGTGCCACCAGCAGAGATGTATACGAGCAGTACTTC. It specifies CATSRDVYEQYF.

This sequence joins TRBV7-2 and TRBJ2-1, with TRBD1 matching over 9 bases. V was clipped by 6 bases and J by 2 bases; unmatched bases: 8. Germline CDR1 is SGHTA and CDR2 is FQGNSA. The CDR3 contains 16 residues. The CDR3 region has the DNA TGTGCCAGCAGTTCTAGGACAGGGGACACCTACAATGAGCAGTTCTTC. Translated, it gives CASSSRTGDTYNEQFF.

CDR3 in DNA: TGTGCCAGCAGCCAAGACCCCGAAGTTAGGCGGAATGGCTACACCTTC. This sequence encodes CASSQDPEVRRNGYTF. The V call is TRBV4-2, the J call TRBJ1-2; D remains unclear. The CDR3 length is 16 residues. Germline CDR1 LGHNA, CDR2 YNFKEQ. The V end was cut by 0 bases, the J end by 6 bases, with 17 bases between.

This clonotype was seen more than once but under ten times. V and J are TRBV7-9 and TRBJ2-1, with 8 nucleotides matching TRBD1. With V trimmed by 4 bases and J by 5 bases, 7 bases remained unmatched. The CDR3 runs to 15 residues. Per the germline V gene, CDR1 is SEHNR and CDR2 is FQNEAQ (reference sequence). DNA for the CDR3: TGTGCCAGCAGCTCCAGAGGGACAGGTGACAATGAGCAGTTCTTC. Protein: CASSSRGTGDNEQFF.

The rearrangement uses TRBV5-1 and TRBJ1-1; 7 bases map to TRBD1. V shed 0 bases, J shed 1 base, and the junction held 3 bases outside the gene matches. The CDR3 loop spans 15 amino acids. Germline V lookup: CDR1 SGHRS, CDR2 YFSETQ. CDR3 loop: CASSLAEGANTEAFF. The CDR3 DNA is TGCGCCAGCAGCTTGGCCGAGGGGGCGAACACTGAAGCTTTCTTT.

This clonotype has only one observation. This rearrangement joins TRBV7-9 to TRBJ2-3; 13 bases align to TRBD2. V was pared by 3 bases and J by 5 bases, with 5 bases of the junction left unmatched. Germline values: CDR1 SEHNR, CDR2 FQNEAQ (reference sequence). This CDR3 spans 16 amino acids. CDR3 sequence: CASSFRLAGGGDTQYF. CDR3 bases: TGTGCCAGCAGCTTCCGACTAGCGGGGGGTGGAGATACGCAGTATTTT.

This clonotype was picked up one time. The chain combines TRBV18 with TRBJ2-3; the D call may be TRBD1 or TRBD2 (5 bases each). This CDR3 contains 15 residues. V lost 0 bases to trimming and J lost 5 bases, with 12 bases between them. The V gene's germline CDR1 is KGHSH and CDR2 LQKENI. The CDR3 region is CASSPPSGTRDTQYF. The CDR3 DNA sequence: TGTGCCAGCTCACCACCGAGTGGGACGAGAGATACGCAGTATTTT.